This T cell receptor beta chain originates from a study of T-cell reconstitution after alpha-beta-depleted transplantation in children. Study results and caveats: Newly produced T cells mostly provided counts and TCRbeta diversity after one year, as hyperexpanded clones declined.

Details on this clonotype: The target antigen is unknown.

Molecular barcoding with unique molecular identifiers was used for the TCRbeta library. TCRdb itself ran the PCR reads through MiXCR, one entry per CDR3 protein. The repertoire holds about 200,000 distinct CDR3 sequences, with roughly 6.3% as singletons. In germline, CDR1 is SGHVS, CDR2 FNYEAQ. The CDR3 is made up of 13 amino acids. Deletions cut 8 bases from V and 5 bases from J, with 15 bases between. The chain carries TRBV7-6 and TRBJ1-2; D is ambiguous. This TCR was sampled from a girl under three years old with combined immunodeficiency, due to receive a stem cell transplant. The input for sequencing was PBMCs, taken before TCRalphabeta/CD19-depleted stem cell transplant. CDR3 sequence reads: CASGPTTEYGYTF. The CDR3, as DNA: TGTGCCAGCGGCCCCACAACAGAGTATGGCTACACCTTC.